This entry lists 20 T cell receptor beta chains sequenced from one sample in a study of T cells in localized non-small cell lung cancer. Profiled with immunoSEQ multiplex PCR; TCRdb holds only in-frame clones, not every one. The table shows around 19,000 clones, with about nine tenths occurring only once. Material: PBMCs, obtained before any cancer treatment. The receptor set was obtained from a man aged 40-75 years with stage II squamous cell lung carcinoma.

This chain uses TRBV7-2 with TRBJ2-7; 13 bases match TRBD2. Germline trimming cut 4 bases from V and 5 bases from J; bases unmatched to any gene: 5. The length of the CDR3 is 15 residues. Germline V gene lookup returns CDR1 SGHTA and CDR2 FQGNSA. CDR3 bases: TGTGCCAGCAGCTCGTCCGGGACTAGCGGGAACGAGCAGTACTTC. Amino acids: CASSSSGTSGNEQYF.

This chain joins TRBV2 and TRBJ2-1; 8 bases agree with TRBD1. Germline lookup yields CDR1 SNHLY and CDR2 FYNNEI. This CDR3 spans 13 amino acids. V was pared by 6 bases and J by 5 bases, with 3 bases of the junction left unmatched. The CDR3 DNA reads TGTGCCAGCAGAAAGGACAGGGACAATGAGCAGTTCTTC. Its protein product is CASRKDRDNEQFF.

In this sample, this clone turned up once. The rearrangement links TRBV7-2 to TRBJ1-2, with unresolved D. CDR1 and CDR2 (germline): SGHTA, FQGNSA. The CDR3 is 14 residues long. With 7 bases removed from V and 5 bases from J, the gap between germline ends came to 17 bases. CDR3 bases: TGTGCCAGCACCCTAAATTCCCGGAATTATGGCTACACCTTC. Translation: CASTLNSRNYGYTF.

This chain joins TRBV28 and TRBJ1-2; D is undetermined. CDR1 is MDHEN and CDR2 is SYDVKM in the germline V gene. This CDR3 has 14 amino acids. V was pared by 3 bases and J by 4 bases, with 12 bases between. The CDR3 here is CASSFGGPLYGYTF. CDR3 coding DNA: TGTGCCAGCAGTTTTGGAGGACCCCTCTATGGCTACACCTTC.

The gene calls are TRBV4-1 and TRBJ2-2; TRBD2 agrees at 9 bases. V lost 0 bases to trimming and J lost 0 bases; unmatched junction nucleotides: 2. The CDR3 contains 17 residues. Germline CDR1 reads MGHRA; CDR2 reads YSYEKL. For the CDR3, the DNA is TGCGCCAGCAGCCAAGATATAGCGGGGGCGAACACCGGGGAGCTGTTTTTT. Its protein product is CASSQDIAGANTGELFF.

The chain uses TRBV13 and TRBJ2-7, with 7 bases fitting TRBD2. The CDR3 is made up of 13 amino acids. V lost 2 bases, J lost 2 bases, and 0 bases stayed unmatched. The germline gives CDR1 PRHDT, CDR2 FYEKMQ (reference sequence). In nucleotides, the CDR3 is TGTGCCAGCAGCTTAACTAGCGCCTACGAGCAGTACTTC. Its protein product is CASSLTSAYEQYF.

The V call is TRBV6-5, the J call TRBJ1-2; weak D call: TRBD1 (5 bases). Germline V gene lookup returns CDR1 MNHEY and CDR2 SVGAGI. The CDR3 sequence is 13 residues long. The V and J ends lost 0 bases and 7 bases respectively, with 9 bases between them. CDR3 region: CASSYSRGGGYTF. The DNA of the CDR3 is TGTGCCAGCAGTTACTCGAGGGGAGGTGGCTACACCTTC.

This clone has only a few counts. CDR3 sequence reads: CASKGTGVLNEQFF. CDR3 sequence (DNA): TGTGCCAGCAAGGGGACAGGGGTTTTGAATGAGCAGTTCTTC. The chain employs TRBV25-1 and TRBJ2-1; TRBD1 agrees at 10 bases. The germline CDR1 and CDR2 sequences are MGHDK and SYGVNS. The CDR3 spans 14 residues. V shed 7 bases, J shed 7 bases, and the junction held 7 bases outside the gene matches.

V usage is TRBV11-2 and J usage is TRBJ1-1; D unclear. The CDR3 contains 15 residues. Trimming removed 3 bases from V and 6 bases from J, with 17 bases in between. The V gene's germline CDR1 is SGHAT and CDR2 FQNNGV. Here the CDR3 DNA reads TGTGCCAGCAGCTTGAATTCCTACATAACCGCTGAAGCTTTCTTT. This translates into CASSLNSYITAEAFF.

This clone was detected once. This chain connects TRBV7-3 to TRBJ1-3; D is unclear. Germline CDR1 is SGHTA and CDR2 is FQGTGA. Trimming shortened V by 1 base and J by 4 bases, and 8 bases separated the two germline ends. The CDR3 contains 14 residues. CDR3 sequence reads: CASSLNPAGNTIYF. CDR3 nucleotides: TGTGCCAGCAGCTTAAATCCTGCGGGAAACACCATATATTTT.

V is TRBV10-3 and J is TRBJ2-3; the D is unclear. The germline V gene encodes CDR1 ENHRY and CDR2 SYGVKD. V was trimmed by 2 bases and J by 6 bases, leaving 6 bases between them. CDR3 length: 12 residues. CDR3 in amino acids: CAISEAADTQYF. The CDR3 DNA is TGTGCCATCAGTGAGGCGGCGGATACGCAGTATTTT.

The chain joins TRBV2 to TRBJ2-5, with TRBD2 matching over 11 bases. This CDR3 comprises 14 residues. The germline V gene encodes CDR1 SNHLY and CDR2 FYNNEI. J lost 3 bases, V lost 6 bases, and 3 bases had no gene match. CDR3 protein: CASRGTSGKETQYF. The CDR3 bases are TGTGCCAGCAGGGGGACTAGCGGAAAAGAGACCCAGTACTTC.

This chain links TRBV7-9 with TRBJ2-2; D is undetermined. The CDR3 is made up of 14 amino acids. Germline CDR1 is SEHNR and CDR2 is FQNEAQ (reference sequence). Trimming stripped 1 base from V and 8 bases from J, with 11 bases between. CDR3 sequence: CASSLGVGEGELFF. The DNA of the CDR3 is TGTGCCAGCAGCTTAGGTGTCGGTGAAGGGGAGCTGTTTTTT. The complete variable domain, with remaining parts taken from reference TRBV7-9 and TRBJ2-2, reads DTGVSQNPRHKITKRGQNVTFRCDPISEHNRLYWYRQTLGQGPEFLTYFQNEAQLEKSRLLSDRFSAERPKGSFSTLEIQRTEQGDSAMYLCASSLGVGEGELFFGEGSRLTVL.

This rearrangement joins TRBV6-7 to TRBJ1-2; 10 nucleotides match TRBD1. TRBV6-7 is assigned to the ORF class and has an uncertain function. J lost 12 bases, V lost 2 bases, and 18 bases had no gene match. The CDR3 has 17 residues. CDR3 sequence (DNA): TGTGCCAGCAGTTACGCTCGAGGGAATGGACAGGGGGATCCAAACACCTTC. This translates into CASSYARGNGQGDPNTF.

V is TRBV30 and J is TRBJ2-4; no reliable D call. The V and J ends lost 0 bases and 5 bases respectively, with 17 bases between them. Germline values: CDR1 GTSNPN, CDR2 SVGIG (reference sequence). The CDR3 totals 16 residues. In DNA, the CDR3 is TGTGCCTGGAGTGTACCACTAATGATGACCGAAAACATTCAGTACTTC. Amino acids: CAWSVPLMMTENIQYF.

The rearrangement uses TRBV5-1 and TRBJ1-4; 8 nucleotides align to TRBD1. With V trimmed by 4 bases and J by 8 bases, 10 bases remained unmatched. CDR3 length equals 15 residues. Per germline, CDR1 SGHRS and CDR2 YFSETQ. The CDR3 is CASSGSGTGEEKLFF. As DNA, the CDR3 is TGCGCCAGCAGCGGCTCCGGGACAGGAGAGGAAAAACTGTTTTTT. Full variable domain (rest looked up from reference TRBV5-1 and TRBJ1-4): KAGVTQTPRYLIKTRGQQVTLSCSPISGHRSVSWYQQTPGQGLQFLFEYFSETQRNKGNFPGRFSGRQFSNSRSEMNVSTLELGDSALYLCASSGSGTGEEKLFFGSGTQLSVL.

The chain is built from TRBV27 and TRBJ2-2; 13 bases are a match to TRBD2. CDR3 length equals 13 residues. Germline loops: CDR1 MNHEY, CDR2 SMNVEV (reference sequence). V shed 8 bases and J 7 bases; nucleotides not matched to a gene: 1. Written as DNA, the CDR3 is TGTGCCAGCGGACTAGCGGGAGACGGGGAGCTGTTTTTT. Translating gives CASGLAGDGELFF.

The V and J genes are TRBV6-5 and TRBJ2-5; no reliable D call. Deletions cut 2 bases from V and 6 bases from J, with 10 bases between. The CDR3 is 13 amino acids. Germline V CDR1 and CDR2: MNHEY, SVGAGI. CDR3 loop: CASSYDRLQTQYF. The CDR3 nucleotides are TGTGCCAGCAGTTACGATCGGCTCCAGACCCAGTACTTC.

This sequence joins TRBV2 and TRBJ1-1; TRBD1 aligns across 11 bases. After removal of 6 bases from V and 1 base from J, the junction contained 7 bases not matched to a gene. The length of the CDR3 is 16 residues. Looked up from germline, CDR1 is SNHLY and CDR2 is FYNNEI. The DNA of the CDR3 is TGTGCCAGCAGCCTCGGACAGGGGGCAGGGAACACTGAAGCTTTCTTT. It yields the protein CASSLGQGAGNTEAFF.

The chain recombines TRBV9 with TRBJ2-1, with D uncertain. CDR1 is SGDLS and CDR2 is YYNGEE in the germline V gene. The V and J ends lost 6 bases and 6 bases respectively, with 13 bases between them. CDR3 size: 13 residues. CDR3 loop: CASTPHGTNEQFF. The CDR3 nucleotides are TGTGCCAGCACCCCGCACGGCACCAATGAGCAGTTCTTC.